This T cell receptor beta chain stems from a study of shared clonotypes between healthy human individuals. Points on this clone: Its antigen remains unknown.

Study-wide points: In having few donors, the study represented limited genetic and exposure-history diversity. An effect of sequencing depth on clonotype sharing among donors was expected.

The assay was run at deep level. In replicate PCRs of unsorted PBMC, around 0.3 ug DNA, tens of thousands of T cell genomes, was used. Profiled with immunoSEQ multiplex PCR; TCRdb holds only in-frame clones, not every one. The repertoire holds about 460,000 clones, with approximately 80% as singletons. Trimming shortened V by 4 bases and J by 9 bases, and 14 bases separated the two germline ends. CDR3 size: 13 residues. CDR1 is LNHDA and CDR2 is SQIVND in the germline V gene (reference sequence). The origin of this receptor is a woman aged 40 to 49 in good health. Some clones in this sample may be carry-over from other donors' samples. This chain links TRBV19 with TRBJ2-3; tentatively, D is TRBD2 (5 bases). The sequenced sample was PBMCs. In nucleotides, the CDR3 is TGTGCCAGTAGTAAGGAGCGAGGCGGGACGCAGTATTTT. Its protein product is CASSKERGGTQYF.